These 18 T cell receptor beta chains share one sample of origin, sequenced in a study of low-dose radiotherapy and immunotherapy resistance in tumors. Gene-specific TRAV and TRBV primers were used for first-strand cDNA, covering alpha and beta chains. For amplifying TCRs, the PCR ran for approximately 18 cycles with Phusion, which was used together with a constant-region primer and the adapter on the V primers. MiXCR, run by TCRdb on the reads, gives a single entry per CDR3 protein. The sample comprises approximately 42,000 distinct CDR3 sequences, 25% to 30% of which are singletons, and about 9.5% rests with the top ten. As to time point: after trial treatment. Described treatment: LDRT plus nivolumab, ipilimumab, low-dose cyclophosphamide and aspirin (RACIN trial). Sequenced here: PBMCs, sampled after low-dose radiotherapy plus immunotherapy. These receptor sequences come from a male donor with prostate cancer.

This clonotype has at least ten counts. The gene calls are TRBV27 and TRBJ2-1; D is uncertain. Deletions cut 6 bases from V and 0 bases from J, with 12 bases between. The CDR3 consists of 15 residues. CDR1 is MNHEY and CDR2 is SMNVEV in the germline V gene (reference sequence). CDR3 loop: CASSSRASSYNEQFF. The CDR3 DNA sequence: TGTGCCAGCAGCAGTCGGGCGAGCTCCTACAATGAGCAGTTCTTC.

This clonotype was recorded at least ten times. The rearrangement uses TRBV15 and TRBJ1-6; D gene unclear. The V gene's germline CDR1 is LNHNV and CDR2 YYDKDF (reference sequence). This CDR3 is built from 13 residues. V was cut by 8 bases and J by 9 bases, with 14 bases left in between. The CDR3 sequence is CATCKGMGSPLHF. In DNA form, the CDR3 reads TGTGCCACCTGTAAAGGGATGGGTTCACCCCTCCACTTT.

This clonotype showed up just a few times. V is TRBV3-1 and J is TRBJ2-3, with D possibly being TRBD1 (7 bases). Germline V gene lookup returns CDR1 LGHDT and CDR2 YNNKEL (reference sequence). The CDR3 totals 16 residues. Between the trimmed V and J ends, which lost 1 base and 1 base, there was a span of 12 bases. CDR3 sequence reads: CASSQGRRGRTDTQYF. In DNA form, the CDR3 reads TGTGCCAGCAGCCAAGGGAGGAGGGGGCGCACAGATACGCAGTATTTT.

This rearrangement joins TRBV9 to TRBJ2-7; 10 bases are shared with TRBD1. Germline loops: CDR1 SGDLS, CDR2 YYNGEE. V was clipped by 4 bases and J by 5 bases; unmatched bases: 9. The CDR3 sequence is 15 residues long. CDR3 nucleotide sequence: TGTGCCAGCAGCCCGAGACAGGGGGCGATCAACGAGCAGTACTTC. Translation gives CASSPRQGAINEQYF.

The genes are TRBV5-1 and TRBJ2-1; a weak D match, TRBD2 (7 bases). This CDR3 region has 15 residues. Germline loops: CDR1 SGHRS, CDR2 YFSETQ. Between the trimmed V and J ends, which lost 7 bases and 5 bases, there was a span of 19 bases. For the CDR3, the DNA is TGCGCCAGCGGACTAGGGGGGGGAATGAACAATGAGCAGTTCTTC. The encoded protein is CASGLGGGMNNEQFF.

The rearrangement links TRBV28 to TRBJ2-1; TRBD1 matches 7 bases. J gave up 6 bases and V 4 bases, and 12 bases lay outside the gene matches. The CDR3 is made up of 16 amino acids. Germline V gene lookup returns CDR1 MDHEN and CDR2 SYDVKM. CDR3 sequence (DNA): TGTGCCAGCAGTTCCTCGACAGGGAAAAGTGGCAATGAGCAGTTCTTC. The encoded protein is CASSSSTGKSGNEQFF.

The rearrangement links TRBV30 to TRBJ2-1, with TRBD2 matching over 11 bases. In germline, CDR1 is GTSNPN, CDR2 SVGIG (reference sequence). This CDR3 has 14 residues. V lost 5 bases to trimming and J lost 4 bases; unmatched junction nucleotides: 4. The CDR3 protein is CAWGGLAVYNEQFF. As DNA, the CDR3 is TGTGCCTGGGGGGGACTAGCGGTATACAATGAGCAGTTCTTC.

V gene TRBV6-5 combines with J gene TRBJ2-7; no clear D gene. Per the germline V gene, CDR1 is MNHEY and CDR2 is SVGAGI. Trimming cost V 6 bases and J 6 bases, with 9 bases left between them. This CDR3 spans 11 amino acids. CDR3 in DNA: TGTGCCAGCAGCCACGGACCCGAGCAGTACTTC. Protein sequence: CASSHGPEQYF.

This clonotype was seen many times. The rearrangement links TRBV24-1 to TRBJ2-2; perhaps TRBD1 as D (5 bases). Between the trimmed V and J ends, which lost 4 bases and 7 bases, there was a span of 18 bases. The CDR3 has 16 residues. Germline assignment: CDR1 KGHDR and CDR2 SFDVKD. This CDR3 is CATSDPPGAQGGELFF. Written as DNA, the CDR3 is TGTGCCACCAGTGACCCCCCCGGCGCCCAGGGCGGGGAGCTGTTTTTT.

The table lists this clonotype with many counts. The chain is built from TRBV27 and TRBJ2-4, with D hard to call. V lost 8 bases and J 0 bases, leaving 17 bases between the germline ends. The CDR3 length is 16 residues. The germline CDR1 and CDR2 sequences are MNHEY and SMNVEV (reference sequence). This CDR3 reads CASSSPDELAKNIQYF. CDR3 in DNA: TGTGCCAGCTCAAGCCCAGACGAGCTAGCCAAAAACATTCAGTACTTC.

Worth noting for this clonotype: This could be a read error, since a much larger clone is one nucleotide away. V gene TRBV5-1 combines with J gene TRBJ2-3, with D perhaps TRBD1 (6 bases). Germline CDR1 SGHRS, CDR2 YFSETQ. The CDR3 sequence is 16 residues long. Trimming removed 4 bases from V and 4 bases from J, with 19 bases in between. This chain's CDR3 is CASSLDGTPLADTQYF. The CDR3 region has the DNA TGCGCCAGCAGCCTTGACGGGACACCTCTGGCAGATACGCAGTATTTT. The whole variable domain, remainder taken from reference TRBV5-1 and TRBJ2-3, is KAGVTQTPRYLIKTRGQQVTLSCSPISGHRSVSWYQQTPGQGLQFLFEYFSETQRNKGNFPGRFSGRQFSNSRSEMNVSTLELGDSALYLCASSLDGTPLADTQYFGPGTRLTVL.

This clonotype was observed many times. V is TRBV20-1 and J is TRBJ2-6; D possibly uses TRBD1 or TRBD2 (5 bases each). The germline V gene has CDR1 DFQATT and CDR2 SNEGSKA (reference sequence). The CDR3 is made up of 15 amino acids. Trimming stripped 2 bases from V and 3 bases from J, with 11 bases between. The CDR3 DNA follows: TGCAGTGCTAGACGAGGGGCGGGTGGGGCCAACGTCCTGACTTTC. This encodes CSARRGAGGANVLTF.

The chain employs TRBV6-6 and TRBJ1-1; D is undetermined. Germline CDR1 reads MNHNY; CDR2 reads SVGAGI (reference sequence). This CDR3 contains 14 residues. Trimming pared 6 bases from V and 4 bases from J, leaving 15 bases between. The CDR3 bases are TGTGCCAGCAGGGACGGAAGGGTTGCCACTGAAGCTTTCTTT. Its translation is CASRDGRVATEAFF.

This clonotype appeared many times. The chain recombines TRBV5-1 with TRBJ1-1, with TRBD1 matching over 8 bases. Looked up from germline, CDR1 is SGHRS and CDR2 is YFSETQ. CDR3 size: 14 residues. Germline trimming cut 6 bases from V and 1 base from J; bases unmatched to any gene: 5. In DNA, the CDR3 is TGCGCCAGCACCAAAACAGGGGGGAACACTGAAGCTTTCTTT. Its protein is CASTKTGGNTEAFF.

In this sample, this clonotype turned up a few times. V gene TRBV27 combines with J gene TRBJ2-5; a possible D gene is TRBD1 (5 bases). This CDR3 has 13 residues. Trimming cost V 6 bases and J 1 base, with 9 bases left between them. Germline CDR1 is MNHEY and CDR2 is SMNVEV (reference sequence). CDR3 nucleotides: TGTGCCAGCAGACAGGTGTCCCAAGAGACCCAGTACTTC. It yields the protein CASRQVSQETQYF.

There are many counts of this clonotype. The V gene is TRBV7-9, the J gene TRBJ1-4; 10 positions agree with TRBD1. V was clipped by 4 bases and J by 5 bases; unmatched bases: 1. Per germline, CDR1 SEHNR and CDR2 FQNEAQ (reference sequence). The CDR3 is 14 amino acids. The chain's CDR3 is CASSWGQGNEKLFF. CDR3 DNA: TGTGCCAGCAGCTGGGGACAGGGGAATGAAAAACTGTTTTTT.

The table lists this clonotype with many counts. V is TRBV9 and J is TRBJ2-3; the D is unclear. Trimming shortened V by 0 bases and J by 6 bases, and 8 bases separated the two germline ends. This CDR3 has 13 residues. The germline gives CDR1 SGDLS, CDR2 YYNGEE. The CDR3 DNA reads TGTGCCAGCAGCGTAGGGTGGCCCGATACGCAGTATTTT. This encodes CASSVGWPDTQYF.

This clonotype was seen repeatedly, ten times or more. The gene calls are TRBV11-2 and TRBJ2-1; the D gene is possibly TRBD1 (6 bases). V was shortened by 5 bases and J by 6 bases, with 17 bases between the two germline ends. This CDR3 has 15 residues. The germline gives CDR1 SGHAT, CDR2 FQNNGV. The DNA of the CDR3 is TGTGCCAGCAGCCCCATATCCGGACAGATCAATGAGCAGTTCTTC. It encodes CASSPISGQINEQFF.